These 27 T cell receptor beta chains came from one sample sequenced in a study of blood T cells in healthy people across ages. The use of a sample-barcoded 5' primer and a J-beta primer mix characterized a second PCR of about 6 to 12 cycles. TCRdb independently ran MiXCR on the 5' RACE reads; one entry per CDR3 protein. The data contain roughly 1,700,000 distinct CDR3 sequences, 28% of them singletons. Sequenced input: blood. The receptor set was obtained from a woman between 25 and 40 years old in good health.

This clonotype was seen at least ten times. V and J are TRBV7-2 and TRBJ2-6; no reliable D call. The CDR3 contains 17 residues. V dropped 5 bases and J dropped 0 bases, with 14 bases sitting between them. Germline CDR1 reads SGHTA; CDR2 reads FQGNSA. The CDR3 here is CASSNGRISSGANVLTF. In DNA, the CDR3 is TGTGCCAGCAGCAACGGACGGATCAGCTCTGGGGCCAACGTCCTGACTTTC.

The chain joins TRBV10-2 to TRBJ2-5, with D maybe TRBD2 (5 bases). Between the trimmed V and J ends, which lost 2 bases and 2 bases, there was a span of 6 bases. The CDR3 is 13 residues long. CDR1 and CDR2 (germline): WSHSY, SAAADI. This CDR3 reads CASSEREQETQYF. The CDR3 nucleotides are TGCGCCAGCAGTGAGCGGGAACAAGAGACCCAGTACTTC.

This clonotype was observed a few times. This rearrangement joins TRBV28 to TRBJ1-6; D ambiguous. Germline V gene sequence: CDR1 MDHEN, CDR2 SYDVKM. CDR3 length equals 15 residues. V was cut by 6 bases and J by 0 bases, with 9 bases left in between. The CDR3 bases are TGTGCCAGCAGCCGGGAGTTCTCCTATAATTCACCCCTCCACTTT. This codes for CASSREFSYNSPLHF.

The chain joins TRBV3-1 to TRBJ2-1, with D unresolved. CDR1 and CDR2 (germline): LGHDT, YNNKEL (reference sequence). This CDR3 spans 15 amino acids. Trimming shortened V by 4 bases and J by 4 bases, and 14 bases separated the two germline ends. Here the CDR3 DNA reads TGTGCCAGCAGCCCAAGCGCGGACCCATACAATGAGCAGTTCTTC. Translating gives CASSPSADPYNEQFF.

This clonotype was seen more than once but under ten times. The J gene is TRBJ2-3, the V gene TRBV7-2; no clear D. Germline V gives CDR1 SGHTA, CDR2 FQGNSA. The CDR3 spans 13 residues. The V gene lost 5 bases and the J gene lost 6 bases, with 12 bases spanning the gap. As DNA, the CDR3 is TGTGCCAGCAGCCCCCTGGGCGTCGATACGCAGTATTTT. Residues: CASSPLGVDTQYF.

In this sample, this clonotype turned up a few times. The V gene is TRBV5-1, the J gene TRBJ2-1, with TRBD1 identical over 9 bases. V trimming: 2 bases; J trimming: 7 bases; junction bases outside the gene matches: 7. The CDR3 has 15 residues. Germline CDR1 is SGHRS and CDR2 is YFSETQ. In DNA, the CDR3 is TGCGCCAGCAGCTTCCGGGACAGGGAGTTAAATGAGCAGTTCTTC. Amino acids: CASSFRDRELNEQFF.

This clonotype was seen ten or more times. This CDR3 is CASSPRTSGSSYEQYF. As DNA, the CDR3 is TGTGCCAGCAGTCCCCGGACTAGCGGGAGCTCCTACGAGCAGTACTTC. V usage is TRBV12-3 or TRBV12-4 and J usage is TRBJ2-7; 13 bases line up with TRBD2. The CDR3 length is 16 residues. V was pared by 5 bases and J by 0 bases, with 4 bases of the junction left unmatched.

The rearrangement links TRBV3-1 to TRBJ2-5; a possible D gene is TRBD1 (5 bases). CDR1 and CDR2 (germline): LGHDT, YNNKEL (reference sequence). The CDR3 is 14 residues long. The ends were cut back, 3 bases at V and 1 base at J, with 9 bases in the middle. The CDR3 nucleotides are TGTGCCAGCAGCCATCAGGGTTCCCAAGAGACCCAGTACTTC. Encoded protein: CASSHQGSQETQYF.

This clonotype was counted at least ten times. The chain couples TRBV6-2 or TRBV6-3 to TRBJ1-5; 9 nucleotides match TRBD1. There are 13 residues in the CDR3. The junction had 6 bases not matched to a gene; V was cut back by 6 bases and J by 9 bases. Germline V lookup: CDR1 MNHEY, CDR2 SVGEGT. CDR3 nucleotide sequence: TGTGCCAGCAGCTTACAGGGGGCTCGGCCCCAGCATTTT. It specifies CASSLQGARPQHF.

This chain joins TRBV10-2 and TRBJ2-5; D is unclear. V gave up 4 bases and J gave up 5 bases, with 11 bases separating them. CDR3 length: 13 amino acids. Germline V CDR1 and CDR2: WSHSY, SAAADI. The CDR3 is CASSGTLGETQYF. CDR3 bases: TGCGCCAGCAGTGGAACTTTAGGGGAGACCCAGTACTTC.

With regard to this clonotype: One end of the junction does not line up with germline, which may come from a read error. The J gene is TRBJ2-3, the V gene TRBV11-2; 12 bases line up with TRBD2. Germline V gene sequence: CDR1 SGHAT, CDR2 FQNNGV. The CDR3 totals 15 residues. The chain's CDR3 is CASSLGTSGTDAQYF. The CDR3 DNA is TGTGCCAGCAGCTTAGGGACTAGCGGGACAGATGCGCAGTATTTT.

V usage is TRBV5-1 and J usage is TRBJ2-1, with D unclear. This CDR3 comprises 16 residues. In germline, CDR1 is SGHRS, CDR2 YFSETQ. The germline V and J ends were trimmed by 0 bases and 3 bases, with 13 bases remaining between them. CDR3 protein: CASSLGSAGYYNEQFF. The CDR3 bases are TGCGCCAGCAGCTTGGGGTCGGCAGGCTACTACAATGAGCAGTTCTTC.

This clonotype was recorded many times. CDR3 DNA sequence: TGTGCCAGCGGCTCGCAGGGAGATACGCAGTATTTT. Its translation is CASGSQGDTQYF. The V call is TRBV7-9, the J call TRBJ2-3, with D possibly TRBD1 on 5 matching bases. Between the trimmed V and J ends, which lost 8 bases and 5 bases, there was a span of 11 bases. In germline, CDR1 is SEHNR, CDR2 FQNEAQ (reference sequence). The CDR3 loop spans 12 amino acids. Full variable domain (outside the CDR3, taken from reference TRBV7-9 and TRBJ2-3): DTGVSQNPRHKITKRGQNVTFRCDPISEHNRLYWYRQTLGQGPEFLTYFQNEAQLEKSRLLSDRFSAERPKGSFSTLEIQRTEQGDSAMYLCASGSQGDTQYFGPGTRLTVL.

The rearrangement uses TRBV29-1 and TRBJ2-2; 7 bases are a match to TRBD1. Losses at the gene ends were 7 bases for V and 6 bases for J; bases not matched to a gene: 11. The CDR3 is 14 amino acids. Germline CDR1 SQVTM, CDR2 ANQGSEA. The CDR3 protein is CSAGTANGAGELFF. The CDR3 bases are TGCAGCGCTGGGACAGCGAATGGGGCCGGGGAGCTGTTTTTT.

The rearrangement uses TRBV20-1 and TRBJ1-2; TRBD1 matches at 9 bases. V lost 3 bases, J lost 8 bases, and 13 bases stayed unmatched. Germline loops: CDR1 DFQATT, CDR2 SNEGSKA (reference sequence). This CDR3 has 15 residues. CDR3 coding DNA: TGCAGTGCTAGGGTCCAGGACAGGGGCCAAGTAGGCTACACCTTC. Translated, it gives CSARVQDRGQVGYTF.

This clonotype has at least ten counts. The chain joins TRBV7-2 to TRBJ2-7; tentative D call: TRBD1 (6 bases). Germline-derived CDR1 and CDR2 are SGHTA and FQGNSA. V was clipped by 5 bases and J by 2 bases, with 16 bases between them. The CDR3 is 15 amino acids. CDR3 coding DNA: TGTGCCAGCAGCCAACAGCAGGGGATAGCCTACGAGCAGTACTTC. Amino acids: CASSQQQGIAYEQYF.

V is TRBV5-1 and J is TRBJ2-7; D not certain. Trimming removed 6 bases from V and 0 bases from J, with 19 bases in between. CDR1 and CDR2 from the germline V gene are SGHRS and YFSETQ. The CDR3 is 16 amino acids. The chain's CDR3 is CASKPLITTSSYEQYF. For the CDR3, the DNA is TGCGCCAGCAAACCCCTCATAACAACAAGCTCCTACGAGCAGTACTTC.

This clonotype showed up many times. V gene TRBV6-5 combines with J gene TRBJ2-4; maybe TRBD2 (5 bases). Germline V gene sequence: CDR1 MNHEY, CDR2 SVGAGI. The ends were cut back, 5 bases at V and 0 bases at J, with 14 bases in the middle. The CDR3 is 16 residues long. CDR3 region: CASSPDGDGAKNIQYF. As DNA, the CDR3 is TGTGCCAGCAGTCCGGACGGGGATGGAGCCAAAAACATTCAGTACTTC.

V is TRBV5-6 and J is TRBJ2-2; D may be TRBD2 (6 bases). Germline V CDR1 and CDR2: SGHDT, YYEEEE. Between the trimmed V and J ends, which lost 5 bases and 4 bases, there was a span of 18 bases. The CDR3 spans 16 residues. CDR3 sequence (DNA): TGTGCCAGCAGAATGGGGGGAGTGGGGAGCACCGGGGAGCTGTTTTTT. Translation: CASRMGGVGSTGELFF.

A few counts support this clonotype. The chain uses TRBV7-3 and TRBJ1-4; D perhaps matches TRBD1 (5 bases). V was pared by 8 bases and J by 5 bases, with 12 bases between. The CDR3 extends over 13 amino acids. Germline loops: CDR1 SGHTA, CDR2 FQGTGA. The CDR3 loop is CASSRGANEKLFF. Here the CDR3 DNA reads TGTGCCAGCTCGAGAGGGGCGAATGAAAAACTGTTTTTT.

The chain joins TRBV12-3 or TRBV12-4 to TRBJ2-2, with a weak D call TRBD1 (5 bases). CDR3 length: 12 residues. V was shortened by 6 bases and J by 5 bases, with 7 bases between the two germline ends. The CDR3 coding sequence is TGTGCCAGCAGGCGACAGACCGGGGAGCTGTTTTTT. Translation: CASRRQTGELFF.

This clonotype was counted between two and nine times. CDR3 sequence (DNA): TGCAGTGCTGGAGCTTTGGACAGGAATTCTATTGGCTACACCTTC. Translation gives CSAGALDRNSIGYTF. V usage is TRBV20-1 and J usage is TRBJ1-2, with 7 bases aligning to TRBD1. Germline assignment: CDR1 DFQATT and CDR2 SNEGSKA (reference sequence). This CDR3 region has 15 residues. The V and J ends lost 5 bases and 7 bases, in that order; junction bases with no gene match: 16.

The table lists this clonotype with a few counts. The chain is built from TRBV20-1 and TRBJ2-3; the match to TRBD2 covers 13 bases. Per germline, CDR1 DFQATT and CDR2 SNEGSKA (reference sequence). V shed 4 bases and J 2 bases; nucleotides not matched to a gene: 6. The CDR3 has 16 residues. CDR3 amino acids: CSATRTSGGPTDTQYF. The CDR3 nucleotides are TGCAGTGCTACAAGGACTAGCGGGGGCCCCACAGATACGCAGTATTTT.

The J gene is TRBJ2-1, the V gene TRBV30; TRBD1 agrees at 7 bases. The CDR3 sequence is 14 residues long. CDR1 is GTSNPN, CDR2 SVGIG, per germline (reference sequence). Unmatched junction bases numbered 11, after V lost 3 bases and J lost 9 bases. The CDR3 coding sequence is TGTGCCTGGAGACCAGGACTTGGACAGGTTGAGCAGTTCTTC. This encodes CAWRPGLGQVEQFF.

This chain links TRBV6-5 with TRBJ1-2, with a tentative D call TRBD1 (5 bases). CDR3 length equals 15 residues. The V end was cut by 2 bases, the J end by 2 bases, with 12 bases between. CDR1 is MNHEY, CDR2 SVGAGI, per germline. Here the CDR3 DNA reads TGTGCCAGCAGTTACCTCTCCCGGGGGAACTATGGCTACACCTTC. Protein: CASSYLSRGNYGYTF.

Comment on this clonotype: One end of the junction does not line up with germline, which may come from a read error. The rearrangement joins TRBV5-1 to TRBJ2-1; no reliable D call. Germline V lookup: CDR1 SGHRS, CDR2 YFSETQ. The CDR3 extends over 17 amino acids. The CDR3: CASSSGRDLVSYDEQFF. The CDR3 DNA reads as TGCGCCAGCAGCTCCGGAAGGGATTTAGTCTCCTACGATGAGCAGTTCTTC.

The rearrangement joins TRBV2 to TRBJ2-1, with TRBD2 matching 9 bases. Per germline, CDR1 SNHLY and CDR2 FYNNEI. The junction had 7 bases not matched to a gene; V was cut back by 4 bases and J by 9 bases. The CDR3 loop spans 14 amino acids. CDR3 nucleotides: TGTGCCAGCAGTGTTACAGCGGGGGGTACTGAGCAGTTCTTC. Its protein is CASSVTAGGTEQFF.